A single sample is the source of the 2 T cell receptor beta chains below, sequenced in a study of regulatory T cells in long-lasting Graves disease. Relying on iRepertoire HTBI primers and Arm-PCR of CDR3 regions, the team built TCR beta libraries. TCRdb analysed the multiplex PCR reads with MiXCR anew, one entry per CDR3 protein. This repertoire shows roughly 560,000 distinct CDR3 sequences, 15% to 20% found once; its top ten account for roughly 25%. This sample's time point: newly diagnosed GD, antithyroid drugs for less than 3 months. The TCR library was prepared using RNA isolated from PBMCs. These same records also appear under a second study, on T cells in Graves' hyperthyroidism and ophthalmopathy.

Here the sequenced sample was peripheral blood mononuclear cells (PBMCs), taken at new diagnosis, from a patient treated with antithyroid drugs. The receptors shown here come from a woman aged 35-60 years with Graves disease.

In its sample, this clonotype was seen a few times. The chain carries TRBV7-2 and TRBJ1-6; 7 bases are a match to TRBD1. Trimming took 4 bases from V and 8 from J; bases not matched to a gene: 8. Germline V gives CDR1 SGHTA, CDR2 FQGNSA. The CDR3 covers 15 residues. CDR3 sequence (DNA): TGTGCCAGCAGCTCCGGGACAGTCGTTTATTCACCCCTCCACTTT. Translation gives CASSSGTVVYSPLHF.

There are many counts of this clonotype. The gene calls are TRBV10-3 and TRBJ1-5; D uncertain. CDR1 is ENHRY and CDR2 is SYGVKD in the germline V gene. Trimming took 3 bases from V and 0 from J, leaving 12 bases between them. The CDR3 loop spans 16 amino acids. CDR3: CAISDAGGVSNQPQHF. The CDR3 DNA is TGTGCCATCAGTGATGCGGGCGGGGTTAGCAATCAGCCCCAGCATTTT.